This TCR beta chain was sequenced for a study of CD8 T cells in ankylosing spondylitis. The study's findings and limits: Reportedly, matched ankylosing spondylitis synovial fluid was significantly enriched for disease-linked clones.

The TCR beta libraries were generated through quantitative 5'-RACE incorporating molecular barcodes. TCRdb re-derived calls from the 5' RACE reads in MiXCR, one entry per CDR3 protein. The data contain some 130,000 distinct CDR3 sequences, roughly 8.8% of them seen just once; the ten biggest clones take up approximately 3.3%. There are many counts of this clonotype. Its cognate antigen is unknown. This sequence originates from a male donor with ankylosing spondylitis or in good health (not recorded which). Input material: blood, either unsorted or a sorted T cell fraction (not recorded which).

The DNA of the CDR3 is TGCAGTGCTAACAGGCCCCCCTTGGCGGGAGCTTTGATAAGTGAGCAGTTCTTC. Its protein product is CSANRPPLAGALISEQFF. This sequence joins TRBV20-1 and TRBJ2-1, with 7 bases that match TRBD2. J gave up 9 bases and V 4 bases, and 24 bases lay outside the gene matches. Germline V gene lookup returns CDR1 DFQATT and CDR2 SNEGSKA (reference sequence). CDR3 length: 18 residues.